This entry lists 27 T cell receptor beta chains sequenced from one sample in a study of T cells in Graves' hyperthyroidism and ophthalmopathy. The source material, RNA transcripts, was used to amplify TCR beta CDR3 regions. First-round RT-PCR with HTBI primers amplified the TCR CDR3 region. One entry per CDR3 protein results from TCRdb running MiXCR on the multiplex PCR reads. The table has roughly 330,000 distinct CDR3 sequences, over 15% seen once; the top ten hold roughly 33%. The specimen was blood. The receptors shown here come from a man aged 25-40 years with Graves' hyperthyroidism.

The chain links TRBV19 to TRBJ1-5; tentatively, D is TRBD1 (5 bases). There are 14 residues in the CDR3. Germline CDR1 reads LNHDA; CDR2 reads SQIVND (reference sequence). The V end was cut by 3 bases, the J end by 1 base, with 7 bases between. CDR3 sequence reads: CASSMGGSNQPQHF. In nucleotides, the CDR3 is TGTGCCAGTAGTATGGGGGGAAGCAATCAGCCCCAGCATTTT.

This clonotype was counted at least ten times. V and J are TRBV20-1 and TRBJ1-2, with 10 bases lining up with TRBD1. J was trimmed by 0 bases and V by 8 bases; bases with no gene match: 12. The CDR3 is 16 residues long. The germline V gene has CDR1 DFQATT and CDR2 SNEGSKA (reference sequence). This CDR3 is CSSVRGQGTTNYGYTF. The CDR3 DNA reads as TGCAGTTCCGTGAGGGGACAGGGGACCACTAACTATGGCTACACCTTC.

CDR3 DNA sequence: TGTGCCAGCAGTTTGGGGGCCCTGGGTCGGGGCGAGCAGTACTTC. This sequence encodes CASSLGALGRGEQYF. The chain joins TRBV27 to TRBJ2-7, with D possibly being TRBD1 (6 bases). This CDR3 region has 15 residues. Trimming stripped 3 bases from V and 6 bases from J, with 18 bases between. Germline loops: CDR1 MNHEY, CDR2 SMNVEV (reference sequence).

This clonotype was observed at least ten times. CDR3: CASSFGTNDEQYF. The DNA of the CDR3 is TGTGCCAGCAGTTTCGGGACTAACGACGAGCAGTACTTC. The rearrangement uses TRBV28 and TRBJ2-7; the match to TRBD2 covers 7 bases. V shed 3 bases, J shed 5 bases, and the junction held 4 bases outside the gene matches. From germline, CDR1 is MDHEN and CDR2 SYDVKM. The CDR3 loop spans 13 amino acids. Together with reference TRBV28 and TRBJ2-7, the CDR3 gives the full variable domain: DVKVTQSSRYLVKRTGEKVFLECVQDMDHENMFWYRQDPGLGLRLIYFSYDVKMKEKGDIPEGYSVSREKKERFSLILESASTNQTSMYLCASSFGTNDEQYFGPGTRLTVT.

This clonotype was observed at least ten times. This chain links TRBV28 with TRBJ2-7; no reliable D call. Germline-derived CDR1 and CDR2 are MDHEN and SYDVKM. This CDR3 has 11 residues. V was cut by 7 bases and J by 5 bases, with 9 bases left in between. CDR3 region: CASKYSDEQYF. CDR3 nucleotide sequence: TGTGCCAGCAAGTACAGTGACGAGCAGTACTTC.

Ten or more counts support this clonotype. V gene TRBV2 combines with J gene TRBJ2-7; the D gene is possibly TRBD1 (6 bases). Trimming removed 3 bases at V and 5 bases at J, with 14 bases between. Per germline, CDR1 SNHLY and CDR2 FYNNEI. This CDR3 is 14 amino acids long. As DNA, the CDR3 is TGTGCCAGCAGTGATAAGCAGGGGACGAACGAGCAGTACTTC. Its protein is CASSDKQGTNEQYF.

This chain uses TRBV11-3 with TRBJ2-2; D unclear. Germline V gives CDR1 SGHNT, CDR2 YENEEA. The CDR3 totals 14 residues. The V end lost 4 bases, the J end lost 5 bases, and 11 bases lay between the germline ends. CDR3 coding DNA: TGTGCCAGCAGCTCCGAACTGAGGACCGGGGAGCTGTTTTTT. It translates to CASSSELRTGELFF.

The CDR3 nucleotides are TGTGCCAGCAGCTTCATATTTAGTCAGAATCGTGCTGGCGGGGAGCTGTTTTTT. It encodes CASSFIFSQNRAGGELFF. The V gene is TRBV5-6, the J gene TRBJ2-2, with D unresolved. Trimming cost V 2 bases and J 7 bases, with 24 bases left between them. Germline V gene data show CDR1 as SGHDT and CDR2 as YYEEEE. The CDR3 is 18 amino acids.

This clonotype was seen only once. The chain recombines TRBV29-1 with TRBJ2-2; 11 bases are a match to TRBD1. V dropped 3 bases and J dropped 5; count of bases not matched to a gene: 2. Germline lookup yields CDR1 SQVTM and CDR2 ANQGSEA. The CDR3 loop spans 14 amino acids. The CDR3 DNA reads TGCAGCGTTGACGGGACAGGGGGTACCGGGGAGCTGTTTTTT. It is translated as CSVDGTGGTGELFF.

This clonotype was recorded at least ten times. This sequence joins TRBV11-2 and TRBJ1-1; possible D gene TRBD1, 6 bases. This CDR3 has 13 residues. V lost 7 bases to trimming and J lost 2 bases, with 11 bases between them. CDR1 SGHAT and CDR2 FQNNGV come from the germline V gene. The CDR3 here is CASMVGANTEAFF. The CDR3 DNA follows: TGTGCCAGCATGGTGGGGGCCAACACTGAAGCTTTCTTT.

This clonotype has just a few counts. This chain uses TRBV19 with TRBJ2-7; D is perhaps TRBD1 (6 bases). The V end was cut by 3 bases, the J end by 2 bases, with 14 bases between. Germline values: CDR1 LNHDA, CDR2 SQIVND (reference sequence). This CDR3 region has 15 residues. CDR3 in amino acids: CASSMTGRGPYEQYF. The CDR3 DNA sequence: TGTGCCAGTAGTATGACGGGCAGGGGACCCTACGAGCAGTACTTC.

Comments on this clonotype: This may stem from a read error, because a much larger clone lies one nucleotide away. The chain links TRBV7-7 to TRBJ2-3, with 12 bases aligning to TRBD1. The length of the CDR3 is 15 residues. Germline-derived CDR1 and CDR2 are SSHAT and FNYEAQ (reference sequence). CDR3 DNA sequence: TGTGCTGGCAGCTTAGGGACAGGGGGCATAGATACGCAGTATTTT. Protein: CAGSLGTGGIDTQYF. The whole variable domain, remainder taken from reference TRBV7-7 and TRBJ2-3, is GAGVSQSPRYKVTKRGQDVTLRCDPISSHATLYWYQQALGQGPEFLTYFNYEAQPDKSGLPSDRFSAERPEGSISTLTIQRTEQRDSAMYRCAGSLGTGGIDTQYFGPGTRLTVL.

The chain couples TRBV7-9 to TRBJ1-2; D is uncertain. This CDR3 region has 12 residues. Germline V gene sequence: CDR1 SEHNR, CDR2 FQNEAQ (reference sequence). Trimming took 4 bases from V and 3 from J, leaving 6 bases between them. As DNA, the CDR3 is TGTGCCAGCAGCTCCCTAGACTATGGCTACACCTTC. Translated, it gives CASSSLDYGYTF.

Ten or more counts support this clonotype. The J gene is TRBJ1-2, the V gene TRBV7-9; 12 nucleotides match TRBD1. After removal of 5 bases from V and 8 bases from J, the junction contained 9 bases not matched to a gene. The CDR3 has 15 amino acids. Germline V gene lookup returns CDR1 SEHNR and CDR2 FQNEAQ (reference sequence). In DNA, the CDR3 is TGTGCCAGCAGCGAACTGGGACAGGGGGCGGAAGGCTACACCTTC. Amino acids: CASSELGQGAEGYTF.

Note on this clonotype: Being one base from a much bigger clone, this may be a read error. The chain combines TRBV24-1 with TRBJ2-7; no reliable D call. The CDR3 loop spans 12 amino acids. V dropped 0 bases and J dropped 6 bases, with 5 bases sitting between them. Germline lookup yields CDR1 KGHDR and CDR2 SFDVKD. The CDR3 protein is CATSDLPAEQYF. The CDR3 DNA reads TGTGCCACCAGTGATTTGCCGGCCGAGCAGTACTTC.

The V and J genes are TRBV13 and TRBJ2-5; D remains ambiguous. Germline V gene lookup returns CDR1 PRHDT and CDR2 FYEKMQ (reference sequence). V shed 3 bases and J shed 3 bases, with 8 bases lying between them. CDR3 size: 13 residues. The chain's CDR3 is CASSFGYEETQYF. CDR3 nucleotide sequence: TGTGCCAGCAGCTTTGGCTACGAAGAGACCCAGTACTTC.

This clonotype was picked up a small number of times. The chain joins TRBV30 to TRBJ2-5; D gene ambiguous. This CDR3 is 12 amino acids long. Germline loops: CDR1 GTSNPN, CDR2 SVGIG (reference sequence). With 0 bases removed from V and 4 bases from J, the gap between germline ends came to 6 bases. Here the CDR3 reads CAWSVLGETQYF. The CDR3 DNA is TGTGCCTGGAGTGTACTCGGAGAGACCCAGTACTTC. The full variable domain, rest sourced from reference TRBV30 and TRBJ2-5, is SQTIHQWPATLVQPVGSPLSLECTVEGTSNPNLYWYRQAAGRGLQLLFYSVGIGQISSEVPQNLSASRPQDRQFILSSKKLLLSDSGFYLCAWSVLGETQYFGPGTRLLVL.

This clonotype was observed at least ten times. The rearrangement links TRBV5-6 to TRBJ2-3; 8 positions agree with TRBD1. The CDR3 contains 14 residues. After removal of 3 bases from V and 14 bases from J, the junction contained 14 bases not matched to a gene. Germline CDR1 SGHDT, CDR2 YYEEEE. CDR3 sequence reads: CASSSRQGTTFRYF. The CDR3 DNA sequence: TGTGCCAGCAGCTCAAGACAGGGGACAACCTTCAGGTATTTT.

This chain links TRBV19 with TRBJ2-1, with 10 bases aligning to TRBD2. The CDR3 runs to 17 residues. Looked up from germline, CDR1 is LNHDA and CDR2 is SQIVND (reference sequence). The V segment lost 3 bases and the J segment 5 bases; nucleotides outside the gene matches: 10. CDR3 in amino acids: CASSIALTSGPNNEQFF. As DNA, the CDR3 is TGTGCCAGTAGTATTGCCCTGACTAGCGGGCCTAACAATGAGCAGTTCTTC. The full variable domain, rest sourced from reference TRBV19 and TRBJ2-1, is DGGITQSPKYLFRKEGQNVTLSCEQNLNHDAMYWYRQDPGQGLRLIYYSQIVNDFQKGDIAEGYSVSREKKESFPLTVTSAQKNPTAFYLCASSIALTSGPNNEQFFGPGTRLTVL.

This clonotype appeared many times. The chain recombines TRBV28 with TRBJ2-7; D remains ambiguous. The CDR3 has 14 residues. Germline V lookup: CDR1 MDHEN, CDR2 SYDVKM. The V end was cut by 1 base, the J end by 3 bases, with 10 bases between. CDR3 residues: CASSLSSGLYEQYF. CDR3 in DNA: TGTGCCAGCAGTTTATCCTCGGGTCTCTACGAGCAGTACTTC.

The CDR3: CASSTTDREVAFF. Here the CDR3 DNA reads TGTGCCAGTAGTACCACGGACAGGGAGGTAGCTTTCTTT. This chain uses TRBV19 with TRBJ1-1, with 8 bases aligning to TRBD1. Trimming removed 4 bases from V and 10 bases from J; junction bases left unmatched: 8. This CDR3 comprises 13 residues. Per the germline V gene, CDR1 is LNHDA and CDR2 is SQIVND (reference sequence).

This clonotype came up many times. The rearrangement joins TRBV20-1 to TRBJ1-5, with D tentatively TRBD1 (6 bases). The CDR3 has 14 amino acids. V lost 1 base and J 7 bases, leaving 14 bases between the germline ends. CDR1 and CDR2 (germline): DFQATT, SNEGSKA (reference sequence). The CDR3 DNA follows: TGCAGTGCTAGAGGGACAGTTGATCGCCAGCCCCAGCATTTT. Its translation is CSARGTVDRQPQHF.

This clonotype has more than one count but fewer than ten. The chain uses TRBV25-1 and TRBJ1-3, with D possibly matching TRBD1 (5 bases). Germline-derived CDR1 and CDR2 are MGHDK and SYGVNS. Trimming cost V 4 bases and J 3 bases, with 10 bases left between them. The CDR3 runs 14 residues. CDR3 sequence: CASSAWGGGNTIYF. The CDR3 nucleotides read TGTGCCAGCAGTGCCTGGGGGGGTGGAAACACCATATATTTT.

V and J are TRBV9 and TRBJ2-7; D gene unclear. The germline V gene encodes CDR1 SGDLS and CDR2 YYNGEE. The CDR3 runs 14 residues. Trimming removed 0 bases from V and 3 bases from J, with 10 bases in between. The CDR3 is CASSVGVIGYEQYF. The CDR3 nucleotides read TGTGCCAGCAGCGTAGGAGTGATAGGCTACGAGCAGTACTTC. The complete variable domain, with remaining parts taken from reference TRBV9 and TRBJ2-7, reads DSGVTQTPKHLITATGQRVTLRCSPRSGDLSVYWYQQSLDQGLQFLIQYYNGEERAKGNILERFSAQQFPDLHSELNLSSLELGDSALYFCASSVGVIGYEQYFGPGTRLTVT.

This chain connects TRBV20-1 to TRBJ1-3, with 7 bases identical to TRBD1. The CDR3 runs to 15 residues. V lost 6 bases to trimming and J lost 0 bases; unmatched junction nucleotides: 8. CDR1 and CDR2 (germline): DFQATT, SNEGSKA (reference sequence). The DNA of the CDR3 is TGCAGTGCCACCGCAGGGGGAGGCTCTGGAAACACCATATATTTT. It specifies CSATAGGGSGNTIYF.

The rearrangement links TRBV20-1 to TRBJ2-3, with no clear D. The CDR3 consists of 12 residues. V was shortened by 2 bases and J by 7 bases, with 10 bases between the two germline ends. Germline V gene sequence: CDR1 DFQATT, CDR2 SNEGSKA (reference sequence). This chain's CDR3 is CSARLPENTQYF. The CDR3 DNA reads TGCAGTGCTAGACTCCCCGAGAATACGCAGTATTTT.

Details on this clonotype: This could be a read error, since a much larger clone is one nucleotide away. The genes are TRBV20-1 and TRBJ1-2; TRBD1 aligns across 9 bases. Unmatched junction bases numbered 11, after V lost 1 base and J lost 8 bases. This CDR3 is 15 amino acids long. Germline V gene data show CDR1 as DFQATT and CDR2 as SNEGSKA (reference sequence). Written as DNA, the CDR3 is TGCAGTGCTAGAGGTCACTTACAGGGGGCATGGGGCTACACCTTC. Residues: CSARGHLQGAWGYTF.